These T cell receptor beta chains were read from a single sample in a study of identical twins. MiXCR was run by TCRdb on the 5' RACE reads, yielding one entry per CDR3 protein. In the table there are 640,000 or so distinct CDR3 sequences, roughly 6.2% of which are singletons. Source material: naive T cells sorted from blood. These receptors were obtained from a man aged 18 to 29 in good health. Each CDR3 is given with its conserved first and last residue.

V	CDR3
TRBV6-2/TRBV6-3	CASSNRPIANEQYF
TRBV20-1	CSAREVVVNTDTQYF
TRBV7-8	CASSLERVVRNTEAFF
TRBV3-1	CASSQGVGETQYF
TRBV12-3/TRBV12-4	CASRSTGKDGNQPQHF
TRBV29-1	CSVVETSGSDNEQFF
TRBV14	CASKTGNNAGELFF
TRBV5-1	CASSLGAVAGEQFF
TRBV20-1	CSAGTARSFF
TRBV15	CATSRPARQGQETQYF
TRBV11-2	CASSVRDGFYEQYF
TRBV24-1	CATSDRGPAAPLQKGTDTQYF
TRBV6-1	CASSPTGAYGYTF
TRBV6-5	CASSYSGQGPYGYTF
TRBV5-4	CASSFRTSGRTSTQYF
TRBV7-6	CASSSGLAAHQETQYF
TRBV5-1	CASSFSLDMGEQYF
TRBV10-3	CAIGLSSGAVGNTIYF
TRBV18	CASSFGQHNQPQHF
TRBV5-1	CASSFAGDEQFF